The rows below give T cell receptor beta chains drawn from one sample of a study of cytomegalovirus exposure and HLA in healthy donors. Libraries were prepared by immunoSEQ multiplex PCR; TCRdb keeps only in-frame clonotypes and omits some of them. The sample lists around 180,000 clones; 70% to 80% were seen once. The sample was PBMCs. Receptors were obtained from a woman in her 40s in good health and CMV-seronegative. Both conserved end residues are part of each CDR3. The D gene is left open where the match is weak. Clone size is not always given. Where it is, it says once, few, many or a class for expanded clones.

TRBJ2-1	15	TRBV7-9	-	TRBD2	CASRQTSGTYNEQFF	TGTGCCAGCAGACAAACTAGCGGGACCTACAATGAGCAGTTCTTC
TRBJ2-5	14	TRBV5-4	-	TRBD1	CASSRDRSQETQYF	TGTGCCAGCAGCCGGGACAGGAGCCAAGAGACCCAGTACTTC
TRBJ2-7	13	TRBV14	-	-	CASSQVTGHEQYF	TGTGCCAGCAGCCAAGTCACAGGACACGAGCAGTACTTC
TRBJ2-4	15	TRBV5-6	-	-	CASSEQGEAKNIQYF	TGTGCCAGCAGCGAACAGGGAGAGGCCAAAAACATTCAGTACTTC
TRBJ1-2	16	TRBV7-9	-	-	CASSLAQGLTLYGYTF	TGTGCCAGCAGCTTAGCGCAGGGCCTGACCCTATATGGCTACACCTTC
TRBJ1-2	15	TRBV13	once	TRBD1	CASSLGLQGAIGYTF	TGTGCCAGCAGCTTAGGCTTACAGGGGGCCATAGGCTACACCTTC
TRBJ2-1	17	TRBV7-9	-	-	CASSSHGWAETYNEQFF	TGTGCCAGCAGCTCACATGGATGGGCCGAAACCTACAATGAGCAGTTCTTC
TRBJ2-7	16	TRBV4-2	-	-	CASSLAGQLNSYEQYF	TGTGCCAGCAGCCTCGCCGGACAGCTGAATTCCTACGAGCAGTACTTC
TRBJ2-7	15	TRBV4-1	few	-	CASSQGGWDTYEQYF	TGCGCCAGCAGCCAAGGTGGGTGGGACACGTACGAGCAGTACTTC
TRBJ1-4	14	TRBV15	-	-	CATSLGSLNEKLFF	TGTGCCACCAGTCTGGGCAGCCTTAATGAAAAACTGTTTTTT
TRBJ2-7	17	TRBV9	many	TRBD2	CATQRLAGASFSYEQYF	TGTGCCACCCAAAGACTAGCGGGTGCCTCTTTCTCCTACGAGCAGTACTTC
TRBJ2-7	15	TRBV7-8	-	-	CASSPALGQTYEQYF	TGTGCCAGCAGCCCCGCCCTAGGACAGACCTACGAGCAGTACTTC
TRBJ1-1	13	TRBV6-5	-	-	CASSYFRNTEAFF	TGTGCCAGCAGTTACTTCAGGAACACTGAAGCTTTCTTT
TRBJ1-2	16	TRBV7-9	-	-	CASSSAQGLPFYGYTF	TGTGCCAGCAGCTCCGCCCAGGGCCTCCCTTTCTATGGCTACACCTTC
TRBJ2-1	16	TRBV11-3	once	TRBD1	CASRKPGTGVYNEQFF	TGTGCCAGCAGAAAGCCCGGGACAGGGGTCTACAATGAGCAGTTCTTC
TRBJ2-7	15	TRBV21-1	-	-	CASSSGDSGSAEQYF	TGTGCCAGCAGTTCGGGAGATAGCGGGAGCGCCGAGCAGTACTTC
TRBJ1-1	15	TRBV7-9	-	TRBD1	CASSLWGAGGTEAFF	TGTGCCAGCAGCTTATGGGGGGCAGGGGGCACTGAAGCTTTCTTT
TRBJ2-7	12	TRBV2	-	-	CASNRVPYEQYF	TGTGCCAGCAACAGGGTCCCCTACGAGCAGTACTTC
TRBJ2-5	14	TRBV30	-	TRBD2	CAWTTTGGQEAQYF	TGTGCCTGGACTACGACGGGGGGGCAAGAGGCCCAGTACTTC
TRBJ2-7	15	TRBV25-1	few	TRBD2	CASSNAGGTGGEQYF	TGTGCCAGCAGTAATGCGGGGGGGACGGGGGGTGAGCAGTACTTC
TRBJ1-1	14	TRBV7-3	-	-	CASSLRGGRSEAFF	TGTGCCAGCAGCTTAAGGGGGGGGAGATCTGAAGCTTTCTTT
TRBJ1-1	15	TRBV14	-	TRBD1	CASSLRTGRNTEAFF	TGTGCCAGCAGCCTTCGGACAGGGAGGAACACTGAAGCTTTCTTT
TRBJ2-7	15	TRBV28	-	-	CASSSLGASSYEQYF	TGTGCCAGCAGTTCCCTTGGGGCTAGCTCCTACGAGCAGTACTTC
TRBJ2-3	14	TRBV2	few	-	CASRTDSHTDTQYF	TGTGCCAGCAGAACGGACAGTCACACAGATACGCAGTATTTT
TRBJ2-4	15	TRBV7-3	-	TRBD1	CASSRSGTGDNIQYF	TGTGCCAGCAGCCGCTCCGGGACAGGGGACAACATTCAGTACTTC
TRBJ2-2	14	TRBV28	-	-	CASSSSGYTGELFF	TGTGCCAGCAGTTCGTCAGGTTACACCGGGGAGCTGTTTTTT
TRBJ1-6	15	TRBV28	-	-	CASVTGSSYNSPLHF	TGTGCCAGCGTCACAGGGAGCTCCTATAATTCACCCCTCCACTTT
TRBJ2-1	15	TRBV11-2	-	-	CASRGWGHLYNEQFF	TGTGCCAGCAGGGGGTGGGGACACCTATACAATGAGCAGTTCTTC
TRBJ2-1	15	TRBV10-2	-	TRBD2	CASSPTSGRLNEQFF	TGCGCCAGCAGTCCGACTAGCGGGAGGCTTAATGAGCAGTTCTTC
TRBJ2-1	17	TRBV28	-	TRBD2	CASTPEVRLAGNNEQFF	TGTGCCAGCACCCCCGAGGTCCGACTAGCGGGGAACAATGAGCAGTTCTTC
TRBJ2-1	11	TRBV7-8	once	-	CASSVYNEQFF	TGTGCCAGCAGCGTATACAATGAGCAGTTCTTC